The next 5 T cell receptor beta chains were all read from a single sample in a study of beta chain features in type 1 diabetes. General study results and limits: Moderate yet significant TCRB CDR3 shortening was seen in Type 1 diabetes patients in all four CD4+ subsets.

The entirety of the isolated RNA underwent reverse transcription, so expressed TCRB transcripts were sequenced. Assay used: immunoSEQ multiplex PCR; TCRdb lists only in-frame clones, some missing. This repertoire shows 160,000 or so clones, around 63% found once; its top ten account for approximately 0.089%. These TCRs are of unknown antigen specificity. Sequenced material: naive CD4+ T cells from blood. These receptors were collected from a man younger than 40 with type 1 diabetes.

This sequence joins TRBV7-2 and TRBJ1-2; D remains ambiguous. The V end was cut by 3 bases, the J end by 0 bases, with 2 bases between. The CDR3 loop spans 12 amino acids. Germline-derived CDR1 and CDR2 are SGHTA and FQGNSA. CDR3 DNA: TGTGCCAGCAGCTTTACTAACTATGGCTACACCTTC. Encoded protein: CASSFTNYGYTF.

The gene calls are TRBV14 and TRBJ1-2; D ambiguous. V gave up 1 base and J gave up 8 bases, with 11 bases separating them. The CDR3 extends over 13 amino acids. Germline assignment: CDR1 SGHDN and CDR2 FVKESK. Written as DNA, the CDR3 is TGTGCCAGCAGCCAAGGCCCGGTTGGCGGCTACACCTTC. This encodes CASSQGPVGGYTF.

There are a few counts of this clone. V is TRBV9 and J is TRBJ1-2; the D is unclear. V was shortened by 3 bases and J by 0 bases, with 12 bases between the two germline ends. This CDR3 spans 15 amino acids. The germline gives CDR1 SGDLS, CDR2 YYNGEE. CDR3: CASSAQMSANYGYTF. CDR3 coding DNA: TGTGCCAGCAGCGCGCAGATGTCGGCTAACTATGGCTACACCTTC. The whole variable domain, remainder taken from reference TRBV9 and TRBJ1-2, is DSGVTQTPKHLITATGQRVTLRCSPRSGDLSVYWYQQSLDQGLQFLIQYYNGEERAKGNILERFSAQQFPDLHSELNLSSLELGDSALYFCASSAQMSANYGYTFGSGTRLTVV.

The chain employs TRBV6-6 and TRBJ2-5, with D possibly TRBD2 on 5 matching bases. The ends were cut back, 5 bases at V and 5 bases at J, with 15 bases in the middle. Per the germline V gene, CDR1 is MNHNY and CDR2 is SVGAGI (reference sequence). The CDR3 is 14 amino acids. The CDR3 DNA reads as TGTGCCAGCAGTCGAGGGATCGGCTGGGAGACCCAGTACTTC. Amino acid sequence: CASSRGIGWETQYF.

Here the CDR3 reads CATSRDKYVVQGDTQYF. The CDR3 DNA reads TGTGCCACCAGCAGAGATAAGTACGTCGTGCAAGGAGATACGCAGTATTTT. The rearrangement uses TRBV15 and TRBJ2-3; D uncertain. V gave up 0 bases and J gave up 5 bases, with 18 bases separating them. The CDR3 spans 17 residues. Germline V gene sequence: CDR1 LNHNV, CDR2 YYDKDF (reference sequence).